The following is a T cell receptor beta chain sequence with its context. Its antigen is still unknown. This entry belongs to a study of Ad26.COV2.S vaccination and SARS-CoV-2 variants. Study findings and constraints: Using TCR breadth and depth analyses may have led to underestimated total T cell responses. For non-spike TCRs, breadth in vaccine recipients resembled that in placebo recipients.

Treatment described: some 20 received Ad26.COV2.S at low or high dose, single or two shots; a few received placebo; per-sample allocation not given. Collection of the samples took place on day 63 after the first injection of vaccine or placebo. Its platform was an Ad26 vector, and its expressed antigen was Wuhan-strain SARS-CoV-2 spike. CDR1 and CDR2 (germline): SEHNR, FQNEAQ (reference sequence). The CDR3 is 15 amino acids. V shed 0 bases and J shed 2 bases, with 10 bases lying between them. Profiling relied on immunoSEQ multiplex PCR, and the TCRdb table lists in-frame clones only, not all of them. Of hundreds of thousands of clones detected, about 89% appear once; the ten largest clones hold approximately 1.5%.

The chain uses TRBV7-9 and TRBJ2-5; D is perhaps TRBD2 (6 bases). The sample here was peripheral blood, taken in a trial of Ad26.COV2.S vaccine versus placebo. This sequence originates from a person between 18 and 59 years old who received the Ad26.COV2.S COVID-19 vaccine or a placebo. The DNA of the CDR3 is TGTGCCAGCAGCTTAGCGGGGGGATCACAAGAGACCCAGTACTTC. The encoded protein is CASSLAGGSQETQYF.